The source of this T cell receptor (beta chain) is a study of blood T cell repertoires in COVID-19 (TCRdb year 2020). With regard to the full study: Samples covering the acute and convalescent phases of COVID-19 were provided by collaborators in the United States, Italy and Spain. The material from the prospective study consisted of cDNA or gDNA derived from T cells, B-cell-depleted T cells, or PBMCs. The dataset comprised deeply sampled blood TCRbeta repertoires from subjects exposed to, actively infected with, or recovered from COVID-19. The repertoires were released in a freely available public database meant as a resource for research on the immune response to SARS-CoV-2. The samples were drawn from two sources: the first 160 participants of the ongoing ImmuneRACE study, and fewer than 1,500 subjects contributed by 6 global collaborators. Nearly every sample came with metadata listing a de-identified subject ID, COVID-19 status, age in years and sex. HLA class I and class II types, where available, came from metadata supplied by the sample provider rather than from assay-based typing.

The CDR3, from cysteine to phenylalanine, totals 16 residues. The DNA shown is the 48-base CDR3, in frame from base 1. V lost 4 bases and J lost 1 base; the stretch between them is 13 bases long. CDR1 is given as SGHDN and CDR2 as FVKESK, both from the germline V gene. TCRbeta CDR3 regions were amplified from genomic DNA by means of the immunoSEQ Assay, a bias-controlled multiplex PCR. In the original analysis: The number of nucleated cells in each sample was estimated from the amplification of reference gene primers within the assay. To quantify the absolute abundance of each unique TCRbeta CDR3 rearrangement, sequence reads were collapsed and filtered. For each sample, productive Simpson clonality was calculated as the square root of Simpson's diversity index across productive rearrangements. TCRdb holds this immuneACCESS table with in-frame rearrangements only. Some clones are missing; in checked studies, unresolved V genes explain under half, and the rest has no known cause. D and trimming were read from the DNA, whereas the V and J calls and clone size are those reported in that table. Within this sample are hundreds of thousands of clones, with approximately 80% of them counted one time only. 4.7% of the sample comes from the top ten.

The collaborating institutions used their own protocols to collect whole blood in K2EDTA tubes. For TCRbeta analysis, collaborator samples were shipped as frozen whole blood, as isolated PBMCs, or as DNA extracted from either sample type. The study at large found these results: Clinical and demographic metadata were provided uncurated, with the amount varying by source and participant.

Of note for this clone: The antigen this receptor binds is unknown. No much larger clone is present one base from it, and per-base qualities are unavailable.

The receptor chain draws on TRBV14 and TRBJ2-2; TRBD2 is a weak D gene call, 6 bases matching. Sequencing was performed on peripheral blood. This clonotype was obtained from a woman between 65 and 79 years old with acute or convalescent COVID-19. The sequenced DNA: TGTGCCAGCAGCCGGTTCGGGGGTAAGAACACCGGGGAGCTGTTTTTT. This codes for CASSRFGGKNTGELFF.